This TCR beta chain appears in the sequencing data of a study of STAT5B mutations in CD4+ large granular lymphocyte leukemia. Study-level information: Among healthy donors, a particular HLA allele went with more CDR3 'QG' motifs.

The ends were cut back, 1 base at V and 2 bases at J, with 10 bases in the middle. Per germline, CDR1 SGHTA and CDR2 FQGNSA. This CDR3 is 15 amino acids long. As for this clone: Its antigen is currently unknown.

Per the study methods: Lowest detectable productive clonotype frequency was 2.59 x 10-5. TCRdb's table, derived via immunoSEQ multiplex PCR, lists solely in-frame clones and lacks some. V and J calls and clone size are given by that table; D and trimming were obtained from the DNA. This sample has over 35,000 clones; 65% to 85% occur once, and the top ten carry about 0.38%. Study-wide points: 8/27 top patient clones versus 2/35 control clones were TRBV06-family. Patient CD4-sorted repertoires looked more clonal than healthy CD4+ repertoires, even without putative leukemic clones.

The sample comprised CD4+ T cells from blood buffy coats. This clonotype was obtained from a human donor in good health. The chain recombines TRBV7-2 with TRBJ2-3; no clear D. The CDR3 DNA follows: TGTGCCAGCAGCTTAGGGCTCCCCCCCACAGATACGCAGTATTTT. It yields the protein CASSLGLPPTDTQYF.